The 24 T cell receptor beta chains in this list originate from one sample, sequenced in a study of blood T cell repertoires in COVID-19. Profiling relied on immunoSEQ multiplex PCR, and the TCRdb table lists in-frame clones only, not all of them. Counted here are 150,000 to 200,000 clones, approximately 82% occurring once; the ten biggest clones make up around 18%. The sequencing sample was made of PBMCs or T cells enriched from blood (not recorded which). Source of these receptors: a man in his sixties who had recovered from COVID-19.

This chain links TRBV6-5 with TRBJ2-3; 9 bases agree with TRBD2. This CDR3 has 14 amino acids. Germline V gene data show CDR1 as MNHEY and CDR2 as SVGAGI. The V segment lost 7 bases and the J segment 3 bases; nucleotides outside the gene matches: 5. CDR3 sequence (DNA): TGTGCCAGCAAGGAGGGACTAGCAACAGATACGCAGTATTTT. Amino acids: CASKEGLATDTQYF.

The chain is built from TRBV6-1 and TRBJ1-5; tentative D call: TRBD1 (5 bases). Trimming stripped 1 base from V and 7 bases from J, with 11 bases between. The CDR3 has 14 amino acids. Germline loops: CDR1 MNHNS, CDR2 SASEGT. The CDR3 DNA sequence: TGTGCCAGCAGTGAAGTGGGGGGGAGGCAGCCCCAGCATTTT. Protein product: CASSEVGGRQPQHF.

This chain joins TRBV27 and TRBJ1-6; possible D gene TRBD1, 5 bases. The CDR3 spans 15 residues. With 5 bases removed from V and 6 bases from J, the gap between germline ends came to 14 bases. Germline CDR1 and CDR2: MNHEY and SMNVEV (reference sequence). The chain's CDR3 is CASSPSWRGNSPLHF. CDR3 DNA sequence: TGTGCCAGCAGTCCCAGCTGGAGGGGTAATTCACCCCTCCACTTT.

Of note for this clone: Distinct nucleotide sequences in the sample also encode this CDR3. CDR3 sequence (DNA): TGTGCCAGCACGGGACAGGGGAATTCACCCCTCCACTTT. Its protein is CASTGQGNSPLHF. J is TRBJ1-6 and V is TRBV28; 10 bases are shared with TRBD1. Germline V gene lookup returns CDR1 MDHEN and CDR2 SYDVKM. Losses at the gene ends were 7 bases for V and 7 bases for J; bases not matched to a gene: 1. The CDR3 is 13 residues long.

The chain carries TRBV11-2 and TRBJ2-4; D possibly corresponds to TRBD2 (5 bases). This CDR3 has 15 residues. CDR1 is SGHAT, CDR2 FQNNGV, per germline. Trimming left V 1 base short and J 6 bases short, with 13 bases between. The CDR3 region is CASSLAPGEGNIQYF. CDR3 DNA: TGTGCCAGCAGCTTAGCCCCGGGCGAGGGAAACATTCAGTACTTC. The entire variable domain, with the rest obtained from reference TRBV11-2 and TRBJ2-4, is as follows: EAGVAQSPRYKIIEKRQSVAFWCNPISGHATLYWYQQILGQGPKLLIQFQNNGVVDDSQLPKDRFSAERLKGVDSTLKIQPAKLEDSAVYLCASSLAPGEGNIQYFGAGTRLSVL.

The chain employs TRBV5-1 and TRBJ2-7, with 9 bases lining up with TRBD1. Germline V gives CDR1 SGHRS, CDR2 YFSETQ. Trimming at V came to 0 bases and at J to 4 bases, leaving 5 bases not matched to a gene. The CDR3 loop spans 15 amino acids. CDR3 sequence: CASSLAGQGLYEQYF. The CDR3 DNA follows: TGCGCCAGCAGCTTGGCGGGACAGGGATTATACGAGCAGTACTTC. The full variable domain, in which reference TRBV5-1 and TRBJ2-7 provide the parts outside the CDR3, is KAGVTQTPRYLIKTRGQQVTLSCSPISGHRSVSWYQQTPGQGLQFLFEYFSETQRNKGNFPGRFSGRQFSNSRSEMNVSTLELGDSALYLCASSLAGQGLYEQYFGPGTRLTVT.

The rearrangement uses TRBV2 and TRBJ1-3; D not resolved. CDR1 is SNHLY and CDR2 is FYNNEI in the germline V gene. The CDR3 extends over 15 amino acids. With 2 bases removed from V and 0 bases from J, the gap between germline ends came to 8 bases. CDR3 sequence: CASSELRSSGNTIYF. CDR3 in DNA: TGTGCCAGCAGTGAACTCAGGTCCTCTGGAAACACCATATATTTT.

The rearrangement uses TRBV9 and TRBJ2-2; the match to TRBD1 covers 9 bases. The CDR3 length is 15 residues. V shed 0 bases and J 5 bases; nucleotides not matched to a gene: 2. Germline V gene lookup returns CDR1 SGDLS and CDR2 YYNGEE. The CDR3 reads CASSVAGTGTGELFF. CDR3 sequence (DNA): TGTGCCAGCAGCGTAGCAGGGACAGGGACCGGGGAGCTGTTTTTT.

This clone was recorded at least ten times. This chain links TRBV5-6 with TRBJ1-2; perhaps TRBD1 as D (6 bases). Germline-derived CDR1 and CDR2 are SGHDT and YYEEEE. V was shortened by 3 bases and J by 0 bases, with 18 bases between the two germline ends. This CDR3 contains 17 residues. CDR3 sequence: CASSSPLRGASNYGYTF. The CDR3 bases are TGTGCCAGCAGCTCGCCACTTCGGGGGGCCTCTAACTATGGCTACACCTTC. Full variable domain (remainder filled in from reference TRBV5-6 and TRBJ1-2): DAGVTQSPTHLIKTRGQQVTLRCSPKSGHDTVSWYQQALGQGPQFIFQYYEEEERQRGNFPDRFSGHQFPNYSSELNVNALLLGDSALYLCASSSPLRGASNYGYTFGSGTRLTVV.

The chain joins TRBV28 to TRBJ1-3; TRBD1 might be the D (5 bases). The length of the CDR3 is 14 residues. Germline assignment: CDR1 MDHEN and CDR2 SYDVKM. Trimming removed 6 bases at V and 0 bases at J, with 9 bases between. CDR3 in DNA: TGTGCCAGCAGCACGACAGTCTCTGGAAACACCATATATTTT. It encodes CASSTTVSGNTIYF.

The chain has TRBV11-3 and TRBJ2-5; no clear D gene. The CDR3 length is 13 residues. Germline assignment: CDR1 SGHNT and CDR2 YENEEA. The V end was cut by 5 bases, the J end by 4 bases, with 11 bases between. CDR3 loop: CASSPMAGETQYF. In nucleotides, the CDR3 is TGTGCCAGCAGCCCAATGGCTGGAGAGACCCAGTACTTC.

The CDR3 here is CASSFEGGDYEQYF. Here the CDR3 DNA reads TGTGCCAGCAGCTTCGAAGGGGGCGACTACGAGCAGTACTTC. The gene calls are TRBV11-2 and TRBJ2-7; 7 bases line up with TRBD1. V lost 3 bases and J lost 3; bases outside the gene matches: 5. The germline V gene encodes CDR1 SGHAT and CDR2 FQNNGV. This CDR3 spans 14 amino acids.

The V call is TRBV5-5, the J call TRBJ2-5; unclear D gene. V lost 2 bases and J lost 4, with 12 bases in between. In germline, CDR1 is SGHKS, CDR2 YYEKEE (reference sequence). This CDR3 is built from 14 residues. The CDR3 DNA reads TGTGCCAGCAGCTTTCGTTCTCAACTAGAGACCCAGTACTTC. Encoded protein: CASSFRSQLETQYF.

V gene TRBV30 combines with J gene TRBJ2-7, with D perhaps matching TRBD1 (6 bases). Trimming shortened V by 4 bases and J by 3 bases, and 13 bases separated the two germline ends. CDR3 length: 13 residues. Germline assignment: CDR1 GTSNPN and CDR2 SVGIG (reference sequence). The CDR3: CAWTGAALYEQYF. The CDR3 region has the DNA TGTGCCTGGACAGGGGCCGCCCTCTACGAGCAGTACTTC.

This clone was recorded a few times. The J gene is TRBJ1-2, the V gene TRBV28, with D hard to call. CDR3 size: 11 residues. Trimming removed 6 bases at V and 8 bases at J, with 10 bases between. Germline CDR1 reads MDHEN; CDR2 reads SYDVKM. The chain's CDR3 is CASREVGGYTF. The DNA for the CDR3 is TGTGCCAGCAGGGAGGTGGGCGGCTACACCTTC.

J is TRBJ2-7 and V is TRBV19, with 7 bases aligning to TRBD1. This CDR3 has 15 amino acids. Germline assignment: CDR1 LNHDA and CDR2 SQIVND (reference sequence). Losses at the gene ends were 5 bases for V and 6 bases for J; bases not matched to a gene: 13. The CDR3 protein is CASSLRTGMYVEQYF. Written as DNA, the CDR3 is TGTGCCAGTAGTCTACGGACAGGCATGTACGTCGAGCAGTACTTC.

The J gene is TRBJ2-1, the V gene TRBV19, with 9 bases aligning to TRBD2. Losses at the gene ends were 5 bases for V and 6 bases for J; bases not matched to a gene: 11. CDR3 length: 16 amino acids. Germline-derived CDR1 and CDR2 are LNHDA and SQIVND (reference sequence). The CDR3 DNA reads as TGTGCCAGTAGTCTCCGACTAGCGGAGGGGTCCAATGAGCAGTTCTTC. This translates into CASSLRLAEGSNEQFF.

A single count supports this clone. The gene calls are TRBV6-5 and TRBJ2-5; weak D call: TRBD2 (6 bases). Germline V CDR1 and CDR2: MNHEY, SVGAGI. The CDR3 covers 14 residues. Trimming took 7 bases from V and 1 from J, leaving 13 bases between them. The CDR3, as DNA: TGTGCCAGCAAGGGCGGGGCCCTCCAAGAGACCCAGTACTTC. It encodes CASKGGALQETQYF.

This clone occurred a few times. The chain combines TRBV10-3 with TRBJ1-3; D unclear. The CDR3 loop spans 16 amino acids. Germline-derived CDR1 and CDR2 are ENHRY and SYGVKD. V was shortened by 2 bases and J by 0 bases, with 11 bases between the two germline ends. For the CDR3, the DNA is TGTGCCATCAGTGAGATCGGAGGTGGCTCTGGAAACACCATATATTTT. It yields the protein CAISEIGGGSGNTIYF.

The gene calls are TRBV5-5 and TRBJ1-5; 8 bases are a match to TRBD1. With 5 bases clipped from V and 5 bases from J, the junction kept 6 bases outside the gene matches. Germline V gives CDR1 SGHKS, CDR2 YYEKEE (reference sequence). The CDR3 runs to 14 residues. This CDR3 is CASRSGQAHQPQHF. Written as DNA, the CDR3 is TGTGCCAGCAGGTCGGGACAGGCCCATCAGCCCCAGCATTTT.

J is TRBJ2-7 and V is TRBV12-1; the table gives TRBD2 as D, unverified against the DNA. TRBV12-1 has pseudogene status. The length of the CDR3 is 16 residues. Here the CDR3 reads CASSFGPPGGRYEQYF. In nucleotides, the CDR3 is TGTGCCAGCAGCTTTGGCCCTCCTGGCGGGAGGTACGAGCAGTACTTC.

The chain links TRBV28 to TRBJ1-2; no clear D. The germline V and J ends were trimmed by 4 bases and 1 base, with 10 bases remaining between them. The CDR3 runs 14 residues. The germline V gene has CDR1 MDHEN and CDR2 SYDVKM. Here the CDR3 reads CASSSGRDNYGYTF. CDR3 DNA sequence: TGTGCCAGCAGTTCTGGACGGGATAACTATGGCTACACCTTC.

The rearrangement joins TRBV29-1 to TRBJ1-1; 8 bases fit TRBD1. Germline assignment: CDR1 SQVTM and CDR2 ANQGSEA. The trim removed 0 bases at V and 5 bases at J, leaving 2 bases unmatched. The CDR3 length is 13 residues. The CDR3 region is CSVEETGGTEAFF. In DNA, the CDR3 is TGCAGCGTTGAAGAAACAGGGGGTACTGAAGCTTTCTTT.

J is TRBJ2-7 and V is TRBV7-9, with D possibly TRBD2 on 7 matching bases. V lost 5 bases and J 7 bases, leaving 15 bases between the germline ends. The germline CDR1 and CDR2 sequences are SEHNR and FQNEAQ (reference sequence). This CDR3 region has 13 residues. The CDR3 nucleotides read TGTGCCAGCAGCCCCTGGGGGGGGCGGGAGCAGTACTTC. Amino acids: CASSPWGGREQYF. Full variable domain (missing parts from reference TRBV7-9 and TRBJ2-7): DTGVSQNPRHKITKRGQNVTFRCDPISEHNRLYWYRQTLGQGPEFLTYFQNEAQLEKSRLLSDRFSAERPKGSFSTLEIQRTEQGDSAMYLCASSPWGGREQYFGPGTRLTVT.